Shown below are 18 T cell receptor beta chains from a single sample sequenced in a study of shared clonotypes between healthy human individuals. Here immunoSEQ multiplex PCR was the method, and the copy in TCRdb shows in-frame clones only, minus some. The table includes 550,000 to 850,000 clones, approximately 72% detected once. Sequenced: memory CD4+ T cells sorted from blood. Indicated subset: CD45RA-negative fraction. All receptors come from a woman aged 30 to 39 in good health.

This clone was observed at least ten times. V usage is TRBV28 and J usage is TRBJ2-6; no firm D call. CDR1 and CDR2 (germline): MDHEN, SYDVKM. Trimming stripped 5 bases from V and 0 bases from J, with 11 bases between. CDR3 length: 16 amino acids. CDR3 sequence reads: CASSASTISGANVLTF. The CDR3 DNA is TGTGCCAGCAGTGCCTCCACGATCTCTGGGGCCAACGTCCTGACTTTC.

V usage is TRBV10-1 and J usage is TRBJ2-1; a weak D match, TRBD2 (7 bases). V was shortened by 6 bases and J by 9 bases, with 12 bases between the two germline ends. This CDR3 is 12 amino acids long. The germline V gene has CDR1 WNHNN and CDR2 SYGVQD (reference sequence). The CDR3 DNA reads TGCGCCAGCAGCCGAGGGGGGGGTGAGCAGTTCTTC. Its protein product is CASSRGGGEQFF.

The chain has TRBV6-1 and TRBJ1-1, with D perhaps matching TRBD1 (5 bases). The CDR3 contains 12 residues. Per the germline V gene, CDR1 is MNHNS and CDR2 is SASEGT. V lost 6 bases, J lost 3 bases, and 8 bases lay in between. The chain's CDR3 is CASRGADTEAFF. The CDR3 nucleotides read TGTGCCAGCAGAGGGGCGGACACTGAAGCTTTCTTT.

This clone came up once. The V call is TRBV25-1, the J call TRBJ2-1; D gene unclear. The CDR3 is 14 residues long. The germline V and J ends were trimmed by 5 bases and 5 bases, with 13 bases remaining between them. Germline assignment: CDR1 MGHDK and CDR2 SYGVNS. The CDR3 here is CASSLEEGHNEQFF. For the CDR3, the DNA is TGTGCCAGCAGTTTAGAAGAAGGACACAATGAGCAGTTCTTC.

With respect to this clone: Germline is not matched at one junction end, which may reflect a read error. The rearrangement uses TRBV7-9 and TRBJ2-3; 10 bases map to TRBD2. Germline CDR1 SEHNR, CDR2 FQNEAQ (reference sequence). The CDR3 is 15 residues long. The CDR3 sequence: CASSVAGGGTDTQYF. DNA of the CDR3: TGTGCCAGCAGCGTAGCGGGAGGTGGCACAGATACGCAGTATTTT.

The chain combines TRBV7-2 with TRBJ2-2; tentatively, D is TRBD1 (5 bases). The CDR3 loop spans 15 amino acids. In germline, CDR1 is SGHTA, CDR2 FQGNSA. Trimming cost V 5 bases and J 6 bases, with 16 bases left between them. CDR3 region: CASSPGYSSAGELFF. CDR3 coding DNA: TGTGCCAGCAGCCCAGGGTACTCGTCCGCCGGGGAGCTGTTTTTT.

The chain has TRBV30 and TRBJ2-1; no clear D. V lost 4 bases and J lost 13, with 17 bases in between. The CDR3 loop spans 12 amino acids. The V gene's germline CDR1 is GTSNPN and CDR2 SVGIG (reference sequence). DNA of the CDR3: TGTGCCTGGAAAGTGGTGTTGGGTATTCAGTTCTTC. It encodes CAWKVVLGIQFF.

This rearrangement joins TRBV7-3 to TRBJ1-2; D gene unclear. Looked up from germline, CDR1 is SGHTA and CDR2 is FQGTGA. Trimming took off 1 base at V and 5 bases at J, with 8 bases between the two ends. The CDR3 has 13 residues. The CDR3 DNA follows: TGTGCCAGCAGCTTAAACGGAGATTATGGCTACACCTTC. It encodes CASSLNGDYGYTF.

Regarding this clone: The sample contains more than one DNA sequence encoding this CDR3. The chain uses TRBV20-1 and TRBJ2-7, with unresolved D. From germline, CDR1 is DFQATT and CDR2 SNEGSKA (reference sequence). V lost 0 bases and J lost 2, with 2 bases in between. The CDR3 has 11 amino acids. CDR3 sequence: CSARDTYEQYF. The CDR3 DNA sequence: TGCAGTGCTAGAGATACCTACGAGCAGTACTTC.

The chain uses TRBV11-3 and TRBJ1-3; D perhaps matches TRBD1 (5 bases). V shed 5 bases and J shed 1 base, with 12 bases lying between them. The CDR3 consists of 15 residues. Per the germline V gene, CDR1 is SGHNT and CDR2 is YENEEA. CDR3 nucleotides: TGTGCCAGCAGCCCTGAATCAGGGTCTGGAAACACCATATATTTT. It codes for CASSPESGSGNTIYF.

This chain uses TRBV19 with TRBJ1-5, with D possibly TRBD1 on 5 matching bases. Germline values: CDR1 LNHDA, CDR2 SQIVND (reference sequence). CDR3 size: 15 residues. V was trimmed by 3 bases and J by 7 bases, leaving 16 bases between them. CDR3: CASSIDGGGVQPQHF. CDR3 nucleotide sequence: TGTGCCAGTAGTATTGATGGGGGAGGGGTACAGCCCCAGCATTTT.

The chain links TRBV28 to TRBJ2-7; tentative D call: TRBD1 (6 bases). Germline V lookup: CDR1 MDHEN, CDR2 SYDVKM. The V and J ends lost 4 bases and 7 bases respectively, with 14 bases between them. The CDR3 loop spans 13 amino acids. The chain's CDR3 is CASSSQGRREQYF. CDR3 sequence (DNA): TGTGCCAGCAGTTCCCAGGGGAGACGGGAGCAGTACTTC.

The CDR3 DNA reads TGTGCCAGCAGTCCCCCAGGGAGAGGGTACGAGCAGTACTTC. As protein: CASSPPGRGYEQYF. The chain is built from TRBV28 and TRBJ2-7; the D gene could be TRBD1 or TRBD2 (5 bases each). Germline V gene lookup returns CDR1 MDHEN and CDR2 SYDVKM. V lost 5 bases and J lost 4, with 15 bases in between. This CDR3 contains 14 residues.

V gene TRBV30 combines with J gene TRBJ2-6; D uncertain. The V end lost 0 bases, the J end lost 14 bases, and 11 bases lay between the germline ends. CDR3 size: 12 residues. Germline values: CDR1 GTSNPN, CDR2 SVGIG (reference sequence). CDR3 nucleotides: TGTGCCTGGAGTGTACAGACGAACCTCCTGACTTTC. This sequence encodes CAWSVQTNLLTF. The full variable domain, in which reference TRBV30 and TRBJ2-6 provide the parts outside the CDR3, is SQTIHQWPATLVQPVGSPLSLECTVEGTSNPNLYWYRQAAGRGLQLLFYSVGIGQISSEVPQNLSASRPQDRQFILSSKKLLLSDSGFYLCAWSVQTNLLTFGAGSRLTVL.

CDR3 residues: CARIGQGRLNQPQHF. CDR3 nucleotides: TGCGCCAGGATAGGACAGGGGAGGCTCAATCAGCCCCAGCATTTT. This chain uses TRBV4-1 with TRBJ1-5, with 9 bases that match TRBD1. Germline CDR1 and CDR2: MGHRA and YSYEKL. The CDR3 runs to 15 residues. V gave up 9 bases and J gave up 3 bases; unmatched junction bases: 9.

The rearrangement links TRBV7-8 to TRBJ2-7; 14 bases agree with TRBD2. There are 16 residues in the CDR3. The V segment lost 5 bases and the J segment 7 bases; nucleotides outside the gene matches: 10. CDR1 and CDR2 from the germline V gene are SGHVS and FQNEAQ. Here the CDR3 reads CASSLPGLAGAGEQYF. CDR3 coding DNA: TGTGCCAGCAGCCTGCCGGGACTAGCGGGAGCGGGGGAGCAGTACTTC. The full variable domain, completed using reference TRBV7-8 and TRBJ2-7, is GAGVSQSPRYKVAKRGQDVALRCDPISGHVSLFWYQQALGQGPEFLTYFQNEAQLDKSGLPSDRFFAERPEGSVSTLKIQRTQQEDSAVYLCASSLPGLAGAGEQYFGPGTRLTVT.

The J gene is TRBJ2-3, the V gene TRBV5-1; 7 bases map to TRBD1. CDR1 SGHRS and CDR2 YFSETQ come from the germline V gene. CDR3 length equals 15 residues. The V and J ends lost 3 bases and 0 bases, in that order; junction bases with no gene match: 4. The CDR3: CASSYGQASTDTQYF. The CDR3 bases are TGCGCCAGCAGCTACGGACAGGCCAGCACAGATACGCAGTATTTT.

The chain uses TRBV25-1 and TRBJ2-3; TRBD1 matches 8 bases. CDR1 and CDR2 from the germline V gene are MGHDK and SYGVNS. The CDR3 has 16 residues. Trimming at V came to 1 base and at J to 3 bases, leaving 6 bases not matched to a gene. In DNA form, the CDR3 reads TGTGCCAGCAGTGAATTGGGGACAGGATCAACAGATACGCAGTATTTT. Protein sequence: CASSELGTGSTDTQYF.